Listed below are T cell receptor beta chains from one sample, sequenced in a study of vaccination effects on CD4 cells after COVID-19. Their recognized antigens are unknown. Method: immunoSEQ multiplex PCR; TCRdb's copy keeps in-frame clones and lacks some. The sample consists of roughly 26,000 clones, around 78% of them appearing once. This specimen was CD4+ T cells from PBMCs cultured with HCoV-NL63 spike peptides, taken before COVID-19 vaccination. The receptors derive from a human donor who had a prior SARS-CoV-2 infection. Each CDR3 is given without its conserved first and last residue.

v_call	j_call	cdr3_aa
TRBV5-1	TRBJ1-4	ASSLGQINEKLF
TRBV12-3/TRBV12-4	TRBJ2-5	ASSFLQETQY
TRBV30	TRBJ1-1	AWSPLRGTEAF
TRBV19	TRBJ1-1	ASSISRGTRTEAF
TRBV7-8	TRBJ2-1	ASSGIGGNEQF
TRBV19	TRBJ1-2	ASSITGGAGGYT
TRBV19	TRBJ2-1	ASSIPRDLRTGGKF
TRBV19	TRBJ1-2	ASSLPGTLRGYT
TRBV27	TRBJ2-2	ASSFHRTGRTGELF
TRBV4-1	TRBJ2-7	ASRPFLAAYEQY
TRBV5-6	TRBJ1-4	ASSSQGQGEKLF
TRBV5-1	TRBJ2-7	ASSIVGASGSYEQY
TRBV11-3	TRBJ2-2	ASSLVGTVTGELF
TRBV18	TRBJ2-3	ASSPPGSMTDTQY
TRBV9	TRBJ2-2	ASSVDGGANTGELF
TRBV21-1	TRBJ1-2	ASSKLTGYGYT
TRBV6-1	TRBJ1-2	ASSEALGRAPPGYT
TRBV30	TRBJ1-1	AWRGQWNTEAF
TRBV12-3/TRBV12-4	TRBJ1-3	ASRAGAGNTIY
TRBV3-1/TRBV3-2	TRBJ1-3	ASSQDPVSGNTIY
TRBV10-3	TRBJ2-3	AIRSASGYTDTQY
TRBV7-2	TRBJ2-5	ASSLFGRLAEQETQY
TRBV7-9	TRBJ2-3	ASSLYQGQFLDTQY
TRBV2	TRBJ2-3	ASNGLAGYTDTQY
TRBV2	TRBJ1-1	ASSPDRPITEAF
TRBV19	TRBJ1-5	ASCGQINQPQH
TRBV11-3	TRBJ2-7	ASSNRLAGGKIEQY
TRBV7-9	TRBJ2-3	ASSFAVDTQY
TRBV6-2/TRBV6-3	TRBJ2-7	ASSDRGYEQY
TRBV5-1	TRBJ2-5	ASSLSLALETQY
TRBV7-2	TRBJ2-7	ASSLARASTYEQY
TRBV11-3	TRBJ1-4	ASSSGGRANEKLF
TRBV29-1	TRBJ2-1	SVGTGGEDEQF
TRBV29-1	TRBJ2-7	SAKQGPSYEQY
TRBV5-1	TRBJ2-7	ASSFFGLGEQY
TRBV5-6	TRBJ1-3	ASTRGLGTGNTIY
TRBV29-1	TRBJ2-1	SVATRLVAGSYNEQF
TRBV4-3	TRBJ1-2	ASSQDLRQGINYGYT
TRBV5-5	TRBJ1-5	ASSLESRGGIQPQH
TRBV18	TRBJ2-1	ASSHNTGALTSYNEQF
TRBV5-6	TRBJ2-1	ASRPGQKTLGEQF
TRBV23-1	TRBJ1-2	ASSQWGQGNYGYT
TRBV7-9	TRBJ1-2	ASSLGALGYT
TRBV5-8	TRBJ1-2	ASRRRVVLNYGYT
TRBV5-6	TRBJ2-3	ASSYDVAGFDTQY
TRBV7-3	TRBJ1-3	ASSPNSGGELY
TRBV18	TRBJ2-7	ASSPPQRAGSYEQY
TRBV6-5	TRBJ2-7	ASGGNSYEQY
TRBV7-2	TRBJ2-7	ASSLNRGRLSYEQY
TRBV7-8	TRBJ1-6	ASSSRQGSPLH
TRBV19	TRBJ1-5	ASSAAVYSNQPQH
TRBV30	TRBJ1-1	AWSPGGLNTEAF
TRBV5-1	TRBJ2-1	ASSLGRVSDGEQF
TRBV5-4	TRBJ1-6	ASSLWQGTNSPLH
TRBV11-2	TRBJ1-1	ASSETGLVAF
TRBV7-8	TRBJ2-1	ASSFIWWGRNEQF
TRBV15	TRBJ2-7	ATSRRIGSSYEQY